Here is one TCR beta chain with its context. This specimen belongs to a study of control samples from healthy donors and cancer patients. V was trimmed by 5 bases and J by 4 bases, leaving 11 bases between them. Germline V lookup: CDR1 SNHLY, CDR2 FYNNEI. The CDR3 contains 14 residues. Here immunoSEQ multiplex PCR was the method, and the copy in TCRdb shows in-frame clones only, minus some. The sample includes 130,000 or so clones, 85% to 90% of them seen just once. The TCR sequence derives from a man aged 30-40 years in good health. The sample taken for sequencing was blood. The chain employs TRBV2 and TRBJ1-4; no clear D gene. CDR3 nucleotides: TGTGCCAGCAGTAGTCGACCAGTTAATGAAAAACTGTTTTTT. It codes for CASSSRPVNEKLFF.